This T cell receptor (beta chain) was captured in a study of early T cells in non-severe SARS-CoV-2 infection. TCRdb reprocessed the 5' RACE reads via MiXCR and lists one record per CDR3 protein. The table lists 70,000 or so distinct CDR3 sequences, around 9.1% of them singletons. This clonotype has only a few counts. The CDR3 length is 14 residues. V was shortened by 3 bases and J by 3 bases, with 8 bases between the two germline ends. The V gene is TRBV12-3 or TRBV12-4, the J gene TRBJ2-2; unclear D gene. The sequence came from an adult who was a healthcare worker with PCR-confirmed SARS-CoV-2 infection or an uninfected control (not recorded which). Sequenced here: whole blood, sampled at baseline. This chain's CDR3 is CASSFQRDTGELFF. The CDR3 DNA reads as TGTGCCAGCAGTTTTCAACGGGACACCGGGGAGCTGTTTTTT.